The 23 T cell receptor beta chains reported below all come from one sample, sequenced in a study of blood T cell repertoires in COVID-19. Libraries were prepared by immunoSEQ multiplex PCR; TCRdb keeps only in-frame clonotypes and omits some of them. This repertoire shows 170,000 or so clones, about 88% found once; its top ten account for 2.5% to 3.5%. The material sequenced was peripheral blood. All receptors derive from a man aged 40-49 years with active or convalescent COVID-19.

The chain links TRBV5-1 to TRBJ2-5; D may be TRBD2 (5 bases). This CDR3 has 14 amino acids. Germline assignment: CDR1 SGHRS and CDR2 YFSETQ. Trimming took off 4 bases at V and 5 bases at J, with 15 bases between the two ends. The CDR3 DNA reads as TGCGCCAGCAGCATACGGGAAAGGTGGGAGACCCAGTACTTC. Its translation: CASSIRERWETQYF.

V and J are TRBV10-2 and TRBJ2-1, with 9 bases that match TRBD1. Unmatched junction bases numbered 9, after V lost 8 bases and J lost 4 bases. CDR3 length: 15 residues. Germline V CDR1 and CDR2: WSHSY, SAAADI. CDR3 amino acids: CASGRDRVLYNEQFF. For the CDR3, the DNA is TGCGCCAGCGGCCGGGACAGGGTGTTGTACAATGAGCAGTTCTTC.

Written as DNA, the CDR3 is TGTGCCAGCAGCGTTGGCGGGGACACTGAAGCTTTCTTT. Its translation: CASSVGGDTEAFF. The chain joins TRBV9 to TRBJ1-1, with D unresolved. Germline loops: CDR1 SGDLS, CDR2 YYNGEE. Trimming took off 2 bases at V and 3 bases at J, with 8 bases between the two ends. This CDR3 is built from 13 residues.

The CDR3, as DNA: TGTGCCACCAGCCCCCGGGACAGGGTCGGTCAGCCCCAGCATTTT. As protein: CATSPRDRVGQPQHF. V and J are TRBV15 and TRBJ1-5; 9 bases are shared with TRBD1. This CDR3 has 15 amino acids. CDR1 and CDR2 from the germline V gene are LNHNV and YYDKDF (reference sequence). V was clipped by 5 bases and J by 6 bases; unmatched bases: 8.

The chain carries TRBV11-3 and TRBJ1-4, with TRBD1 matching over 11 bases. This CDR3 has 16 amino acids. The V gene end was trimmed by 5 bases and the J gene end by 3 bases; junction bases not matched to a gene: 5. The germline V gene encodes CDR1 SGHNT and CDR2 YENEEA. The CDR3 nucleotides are TGTGCCAGCAGCCTCGGACAGGGGGCCCCTAATGAAAAACTGTTTTTT. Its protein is CASSLGQGAPNEKLFF.

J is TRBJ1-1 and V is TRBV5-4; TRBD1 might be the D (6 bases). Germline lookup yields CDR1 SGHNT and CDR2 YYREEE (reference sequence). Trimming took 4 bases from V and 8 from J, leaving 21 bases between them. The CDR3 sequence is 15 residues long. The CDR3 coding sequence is TGTGCCAGCAGCGGGTACAGGGACCCGAAAAGGGAAGCTTTCTTT. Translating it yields CASSGYRDPKREAFF.

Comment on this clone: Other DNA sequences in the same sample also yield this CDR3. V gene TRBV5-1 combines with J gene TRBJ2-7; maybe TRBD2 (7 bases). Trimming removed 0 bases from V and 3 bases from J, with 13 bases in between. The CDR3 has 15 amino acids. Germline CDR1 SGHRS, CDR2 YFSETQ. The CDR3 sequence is CASSLDSGGNYEQYF. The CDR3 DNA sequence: TGCGCCAGCAGCTTGGATTCGGGGGGCAACTACGAGCAGTACTTC.

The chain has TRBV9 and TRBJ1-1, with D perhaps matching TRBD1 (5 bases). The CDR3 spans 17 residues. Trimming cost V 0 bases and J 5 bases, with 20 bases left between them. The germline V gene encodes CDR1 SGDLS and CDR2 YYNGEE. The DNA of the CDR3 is TGTGCCAGCAGCGTAGATCCGGGCCAGGGCGTCAGGACTGAAGCTTTCTTT. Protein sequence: CASSVDPGQGVRTEAFF. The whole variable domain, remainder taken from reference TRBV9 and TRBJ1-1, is DSGVTQTPKHLITATGQRVTLRCSPRSGDLSVYWYQQSLDQGLQFLIQYYNGEERAKGNILERFSAQQFPDLHSELNLSSLELGDSALYFCASSVDPGQGVRTEAFFGQGTRLTVV.

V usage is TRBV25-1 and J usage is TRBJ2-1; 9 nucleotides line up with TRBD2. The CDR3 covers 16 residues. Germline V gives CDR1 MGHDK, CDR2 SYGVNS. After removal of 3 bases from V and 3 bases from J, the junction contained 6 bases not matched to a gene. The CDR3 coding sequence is TGTGCCAGCAGTGATACCAAGCGGGGGGACTACAATGAGCAGTTCTTC. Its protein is CASSDTKRGDYNEQFF. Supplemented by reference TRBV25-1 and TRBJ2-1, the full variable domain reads EADIYQTPRYLVIGTGKKITLECSQTMGHDKMYWYQQDPGMELHLIHYSYGVNSTEKGDLSSESTVSRIRTEHFPLTLESARPSHTSQYLCASSDTKRGDYNEQFFGPGTRLTVL.

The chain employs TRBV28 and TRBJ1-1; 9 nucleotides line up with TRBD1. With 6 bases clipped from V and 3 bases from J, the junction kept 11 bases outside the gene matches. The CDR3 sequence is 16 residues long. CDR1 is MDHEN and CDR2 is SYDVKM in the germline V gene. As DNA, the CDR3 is TGTGCCAGCAGCTATTTTACAGGGGGCCTGGACACTGAAGCTTTCTTT. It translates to CASSYFTGGLDTEAFF.

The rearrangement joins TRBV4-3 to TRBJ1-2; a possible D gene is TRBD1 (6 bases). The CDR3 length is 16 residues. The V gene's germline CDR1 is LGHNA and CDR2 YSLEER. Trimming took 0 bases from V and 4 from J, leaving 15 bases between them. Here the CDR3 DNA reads TGCGCCAGCAGCCAAGATCCTACAGGGTCGGTCTATGGCTACACCTTC. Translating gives CASSQDPTGSVYGYTF.

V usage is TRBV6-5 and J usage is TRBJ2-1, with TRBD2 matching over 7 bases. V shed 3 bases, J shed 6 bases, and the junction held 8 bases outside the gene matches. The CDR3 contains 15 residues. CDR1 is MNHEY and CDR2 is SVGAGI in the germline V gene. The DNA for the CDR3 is TGTGCCAGCAGTTATTTTAGCGGGCAGACCAATGAGCAGTTCTTC. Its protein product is CASSYFSGQTNEQFF.

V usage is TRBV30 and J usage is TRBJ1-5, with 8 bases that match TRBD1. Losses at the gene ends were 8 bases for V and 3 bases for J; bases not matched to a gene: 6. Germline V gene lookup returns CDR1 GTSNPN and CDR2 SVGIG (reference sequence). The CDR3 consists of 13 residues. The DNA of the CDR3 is TGTGCCGTGGGGACAGGACACAATCAGCCCCAGCATTTT. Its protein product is CAVGTGHNQPQHF.

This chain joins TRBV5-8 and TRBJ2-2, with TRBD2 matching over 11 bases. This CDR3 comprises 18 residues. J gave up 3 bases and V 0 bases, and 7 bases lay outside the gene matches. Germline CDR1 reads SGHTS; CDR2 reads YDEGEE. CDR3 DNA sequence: TGTGCCAGCAGCTTGGCCAGGAGACTAGCGGGGTACACCGGGGAGCTGTTTTTT. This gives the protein CASSLARRLAGYTGELFF.

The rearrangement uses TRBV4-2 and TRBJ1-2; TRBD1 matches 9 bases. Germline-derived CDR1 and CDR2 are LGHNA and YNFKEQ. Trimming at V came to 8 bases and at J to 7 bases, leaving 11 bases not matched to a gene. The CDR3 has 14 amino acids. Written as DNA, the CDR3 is TGTGCCAGCCATACGGAACAGGGGGCGGGTGGCTACACCTTC. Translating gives CASHTEQGAGGYTF.

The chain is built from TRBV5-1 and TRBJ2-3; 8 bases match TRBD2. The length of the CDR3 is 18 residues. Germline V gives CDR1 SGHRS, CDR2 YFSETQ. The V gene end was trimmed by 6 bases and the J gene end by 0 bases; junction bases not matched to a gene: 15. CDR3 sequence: CASKEVASGGLSTDTQYF. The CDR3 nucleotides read TGCGCCAGCAAGGAAGTGGCCAGCGGGGGTCTAAGCACAGATACGCAGTATTTT.

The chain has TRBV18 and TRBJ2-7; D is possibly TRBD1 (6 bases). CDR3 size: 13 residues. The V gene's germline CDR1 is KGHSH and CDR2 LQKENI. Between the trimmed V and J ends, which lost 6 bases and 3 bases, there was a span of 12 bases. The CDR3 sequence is CASSTTGLYEQYF. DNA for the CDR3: TGTGCCAGCTCCACGACAGGACTCTACGAGCAGTACTTC.

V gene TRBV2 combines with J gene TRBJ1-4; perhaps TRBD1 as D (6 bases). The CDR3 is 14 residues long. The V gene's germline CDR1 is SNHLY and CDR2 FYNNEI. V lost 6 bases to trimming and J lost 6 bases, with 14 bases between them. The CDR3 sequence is CASRMDSLDEKLFF. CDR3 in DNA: TGTGCCAGCAGGATGGACAGCCTCGATGAAAAACTGTTTTTT.

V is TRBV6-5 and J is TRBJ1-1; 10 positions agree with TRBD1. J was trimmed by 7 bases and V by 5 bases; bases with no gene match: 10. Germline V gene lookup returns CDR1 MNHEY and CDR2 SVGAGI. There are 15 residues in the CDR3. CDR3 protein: CASSNHGTGVNEAFF. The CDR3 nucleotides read TGTGCCAGCAGTAACCATGGGACAGGGGTCAATGAAGCTTTCTTT.

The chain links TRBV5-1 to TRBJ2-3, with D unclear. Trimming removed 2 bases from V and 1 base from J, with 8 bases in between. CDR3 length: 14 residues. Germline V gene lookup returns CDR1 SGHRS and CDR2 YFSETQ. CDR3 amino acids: CASSLSPGTDTQYF. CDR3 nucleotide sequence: TGCGCCAGCAGCTTATCTCCTGGCACAGATACGCAGTATTTT.

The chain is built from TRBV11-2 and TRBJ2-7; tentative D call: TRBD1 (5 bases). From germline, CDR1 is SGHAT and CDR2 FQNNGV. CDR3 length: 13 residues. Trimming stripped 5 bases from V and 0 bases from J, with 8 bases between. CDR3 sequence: CASSTTVSYEQYF. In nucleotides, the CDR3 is TGTGCCAGCAGCACGACAGTCTCCTACGAGCAGTACTTC.

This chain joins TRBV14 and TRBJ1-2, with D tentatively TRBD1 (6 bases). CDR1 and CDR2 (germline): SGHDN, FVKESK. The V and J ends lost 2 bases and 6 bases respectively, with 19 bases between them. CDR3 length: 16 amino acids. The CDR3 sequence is CASSQLLPRGNDGYTF. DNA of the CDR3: TGTGCCAGCAGCCAACTCCTCCCAAGGGGGAACGATGGCTACACCTTC.

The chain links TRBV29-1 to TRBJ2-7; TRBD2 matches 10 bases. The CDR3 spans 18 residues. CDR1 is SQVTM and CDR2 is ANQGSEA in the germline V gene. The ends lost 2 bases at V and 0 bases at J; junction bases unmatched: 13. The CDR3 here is CSVERPSGGPEGSYEQYF. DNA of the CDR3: TGCAGCGTTGAACGCCCTAGCGGGGGTCCCGAGGGCTCCTACGAGCAGTACTTC.